This T cell receptor beta chain was recovered during a study of blood T cell repertoires in COVID-19 (dated by TCRdb to 2018 to 2021). In the study overall: Collaborator samples came from the United States, Italy and Spain and covered acute and convalescent phases of COVID-19. The material from the prospective study consisted of cDNA or gDNA derived from T cells, B-cell-depleted T cells, or PBMCs. Deeply sampled blood TCRbeta repertoires from subjects exposed to, actively infected with, or recovered from COVID-19 were included in the dataset. The repertoires were released in a freely available public database intended as a resource for research on the immune response to SARS-CoV-2. The samples were drawn from the first 160 participants of the ongoing ImmuneRACE study and from 950 to 1,500 subjects provided by 6 global collaborators. A de-identified subject ID, COVID-19 status, age in years and sex were almost always included in the sample metadata. Where HLA class I and class II types were available, the types were taken from metadata supplied by the sample provider, not from assay-based typing. What the authors observed across the whole study: The amount of clinical and demographic metadata varied by source and participant and was provided uncurated.

TCRbeta CDR3 regions were amplified from genomic DNA using the immunoSEQ Assay, a bias-controlled multiplex PCR. The original methods were these. Within the assay, amplification of reference gene primers was used to estimate how many nucleated cells each sample contained. To quantify the absolute abundance of each unique TCRbeta CDR3 rearrangement, sequence reads were collapsed and filtered. Productive Simpson clonality was computed per sample as the square root of Simpson's diversity index over productive rearrangements. As stored in TCRdb, this immuneACCESS dataset retains in-frame rearrangements with V and J assigned. A fraction of the clones does not appear; measured against another copy, unresolved V genes explain less than half of the discrepancy, and the remainder lacks a known reason. For V, J and clone size, that table is used; D and trimming come from the DNA. Across this sample there are about 140,000 clones, with roughly 82% seen only once. The ten largest clones take up 10% to 15% of the sample.

Whole blood was collected in K2EDTA tubes by collaborating institutions according to the institutions' own protocols. For TCRbeta analysis, collaborators shipped samples as frozen whole blood, isolated PBMCs, or DNA extracted from either of those sample types. Notes on this clone: Its antigen is still unknown. Base qualities are not at hand, and no much larger clone is one base apart.

The CDR3 runs 13 residues from the cysteine to the phenylalanine. CDR3 DNA only is kept here, 39 bases in frame from base 1. V is reduced by 6 bases and J by 3 bases, leaving a spacing of 9 bases between them. Based on the germline V gene, the CDR1 and CDR2 sequences are MNHEY and SVGEGT. The sample taken for sequencing was peripheral blood. The chain is encoded by TRBV6-2 or TRBV6-3 joined to TRBJ1-5, with an unclear D gene assignment. This receptor was identified in a man older than 75 with acute or convalescent COVID-19. The CDR3 protein: CASSGEFNQPQHF. The nucleotide sequence reads TGTGCCAGCAGCGGAGAGTTCAATCAGCCCCAGCATTTT.